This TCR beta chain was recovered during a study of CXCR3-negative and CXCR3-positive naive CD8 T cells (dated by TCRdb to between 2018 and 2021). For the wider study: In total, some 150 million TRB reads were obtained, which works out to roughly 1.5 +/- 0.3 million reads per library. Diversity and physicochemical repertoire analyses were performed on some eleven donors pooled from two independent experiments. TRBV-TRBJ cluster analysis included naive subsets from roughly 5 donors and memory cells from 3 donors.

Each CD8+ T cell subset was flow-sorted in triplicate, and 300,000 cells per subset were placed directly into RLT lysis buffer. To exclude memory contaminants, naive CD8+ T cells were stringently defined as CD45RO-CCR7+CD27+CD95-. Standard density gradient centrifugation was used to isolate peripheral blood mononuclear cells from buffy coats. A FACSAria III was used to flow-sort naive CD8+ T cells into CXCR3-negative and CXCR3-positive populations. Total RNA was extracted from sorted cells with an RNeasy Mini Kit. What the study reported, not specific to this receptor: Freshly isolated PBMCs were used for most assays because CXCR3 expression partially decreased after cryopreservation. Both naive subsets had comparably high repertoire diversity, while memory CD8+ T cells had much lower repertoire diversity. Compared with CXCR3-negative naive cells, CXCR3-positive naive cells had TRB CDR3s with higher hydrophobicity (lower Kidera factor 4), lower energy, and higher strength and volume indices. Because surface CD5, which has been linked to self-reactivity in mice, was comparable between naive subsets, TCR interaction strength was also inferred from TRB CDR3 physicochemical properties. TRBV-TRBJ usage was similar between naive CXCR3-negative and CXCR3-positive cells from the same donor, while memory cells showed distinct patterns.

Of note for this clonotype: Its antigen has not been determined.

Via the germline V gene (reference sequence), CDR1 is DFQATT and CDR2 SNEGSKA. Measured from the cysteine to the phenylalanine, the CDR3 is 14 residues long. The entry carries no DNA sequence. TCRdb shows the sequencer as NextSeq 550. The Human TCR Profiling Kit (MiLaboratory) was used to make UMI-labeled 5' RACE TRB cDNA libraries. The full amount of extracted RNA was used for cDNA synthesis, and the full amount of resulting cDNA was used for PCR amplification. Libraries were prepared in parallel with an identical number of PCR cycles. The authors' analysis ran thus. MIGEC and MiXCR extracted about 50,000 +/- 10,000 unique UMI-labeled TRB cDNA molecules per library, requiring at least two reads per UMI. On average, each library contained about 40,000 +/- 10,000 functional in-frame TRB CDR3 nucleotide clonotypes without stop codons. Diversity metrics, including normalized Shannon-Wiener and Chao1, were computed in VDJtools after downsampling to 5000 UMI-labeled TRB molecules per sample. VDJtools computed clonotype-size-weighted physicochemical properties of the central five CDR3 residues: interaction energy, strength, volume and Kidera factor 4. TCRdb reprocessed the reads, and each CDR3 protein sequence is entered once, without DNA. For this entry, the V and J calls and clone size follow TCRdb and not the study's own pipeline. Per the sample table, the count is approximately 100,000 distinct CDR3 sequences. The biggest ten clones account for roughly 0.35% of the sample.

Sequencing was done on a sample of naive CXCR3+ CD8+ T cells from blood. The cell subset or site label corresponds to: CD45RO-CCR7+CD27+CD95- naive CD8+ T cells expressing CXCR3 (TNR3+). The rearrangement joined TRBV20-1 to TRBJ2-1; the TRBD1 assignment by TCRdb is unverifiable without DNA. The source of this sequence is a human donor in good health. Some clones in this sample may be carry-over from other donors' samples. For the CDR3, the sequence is CSARAAGEIDEQFF.